This TCR beta chain originates from a study of post-analysis software for immune sequencing data. Study-wide points: Comparison of patients with controls showed roughly five TRBV segments more frequent in patients, TRBV5-6, TRBV5-1 and TRBV20-1 among them. People with multiple sclerosis had a significantly lower normalized Chao1 diversity than controls did.

Between the trimmed V and J ends, which lost 2 bases and 3 bases, there was a span of 6 bases. Germline V gene data show CDR1 as MNHEY and CDR2 as SVGAGI. CDR3 length: 13 residues. Unique molecular identifiers tagged the TCR beta cDNA libraries. Input amounts of 1 to 10 million T cells were used. These gave approximately 500,000 cDNA molecules, so each molecule approximated one T cell. TCRdb passed the PCR reads through MiXCR, listing each CDR3 protein once. The sample records about 180,000 distinct CDR3 sequences, around 30% being singletons. This clonotype has at least ten counts. Its antigen remains unidentified.

Material for sequencing was blood. This receptor was taken from a girl between 10 and 17 years old with multiple sclerosis. The chain links TRBV6-5 to TRBJ2-3; tentative D call: TRBD2 (5 bases). The CDR3 DNA is TGTGCCAGCAGTTACGGCGGGACAGATACGCAGTATTTT. Translating it yields CASSYGGTDTQYF.